A single sample is the source of the 23 T cell receptor beta chains below, sequenced in a study of blood T cell repertoires in COVID-19 (dated by TCRdb to about 2020). Libraries were constructed by the immunoSEQ multiplex PCR assay. The clones in this table, taken by TCRdb from immuneACCESS, are in-frame only. Not every clone is retained; where verified, under half of the shortfall comes from an unresolved V gene, and the cause of the rest is unknown. This sample has about 210,000 clones in its table, and about 84% of those were observed once. The ten largest account for around 4.5% of the sample. The material sequenced was PBMCs or T cells enriched from blood (not recorded which). The source of these receptors is a man aged 30-40 years with acute COVID-19.

The rearrangement uses TRBV12-5 and TRBJ2-7; 10 bases map to TRBD1. The germline CDR1 and CDR2 sequences are LGHNT and FRNRAP. J gave up 3 bases and V 6 bases, and 8 bases lay outside the gene matches. The CDR3 consists of 15 residues. CDR3 DNA sequence: TGTGCTAGTGGGCTAACGACAGGGGGCTACTACGAGCAGTACTTC. Amino acid sequence: CASGLTTGGYYEQYF.

The chain combines TRBV18 with TRBJ2-5; D remains ambiguous. The CDR3 totals 14 residues. The germline V gene encodes CDR1 KGHSH and CDR2 LQKENI. V gave up 4 bases and J gave up 2 bases, with 11 bases separating them. The CDR3 loop reads CASSLARQQETQYF. CDR3 coding DNA: TGTGCCAGCTCACTAGCTCGGCAACAAGAGACCCAGTACTTC.

The chain links TRBV7-6 to TRBJ1-6; 8 bases align to TRBD1. Germline V CDR1 and CDR2: SGHVS, FNYEAQ. The V and J ends lost 5 bases and 7 bases, in that order; junction bases with no gene match: 7. The length of the CDR3 is 15 residues. The CDR3 protein is CASSPGGTGNSPLHF. CDR3 DNA: TGTGCCAGCAGCCCAGGCGGGACAGGCAATTCACCCCTCCACTTT.

Notes on this clone: The sample has other DNA sequences that encode this CDR3 too. The V call is TRBV9, the J call TRBJ1-3, with D unclear. Trimming stripped 3 bases from V and 0 bases from J, with 10 bases between. Germline V lookup: CDR1 SGDLS, CDR2 YYNGEE. The CDR3 has 15 amino acids. The CDR3 DNA sequence: TGTGCCAGCAGCGCCACCGGGAGCTCTGGAAACACCATATATTTT. It translates to CASSATGSSGNTIYF. The full variable domain, its missing parts supplied by reference TRBV9 and TRBJ1-3, is DSGVTQTPKHLITATGQRVTLRCSPRSGDLSVYWYQQSLDQGLQFLIQYYNGEERAKGNILERFSAQQFPDLHSELNLSSLELGDSALYFCASSATGSSGNTIYFGEGSWLTVV.

The genes are TRBV19 and TRBJ1-1; D is unresolved. This CDR3 has 15 residues. From germline, CDR1 is LNHDA and CDR2 SQIVND (reference sequence). With 6 bases removed from V and 0 bases from J, the gap between germline ends came to 14 bases. CDR3 sequence reads: CASRGGRLLNTEAFF. The CDR3 bases are TGTGCCAGTAGAGGCGGGAGACTGCTGAACACTGAAGCTTTCTTT.

This clone has only a few counts. This chain connects TRBV7-6 to TRBJ2-2; 8 nucleotides agree with TRBD1. The J segment lost 1 base and the V segment lost 5 bases, leaving 3 bases of the junction unmatched. The germline CDR1 and CDR2 sequences are SGHVS and FNYEAQ. This CDR3 spans 15 amino acids. For the CDR3, the DNA is TGTGCCAGCAGCCAAGGACAGGGGAACACCGGGGAGCTGTTTTTT. This encodes CASSQGQGNTGELFF.

This clone has just a few counts. Sequence at one end of the junction differs from germline and may be a read error. The gene calls are TRBV29-1 and TRBJ2-7; D might be TRBD2 (5 bases). The length of the CDR3 is 15 residues. Germline V gene lookup returns CDR1 SQVTM and CDR2 ANQGSEA. The CDR3 bases are TGCAGCGTTAAAGAAGGTACGGGGAGCGCCTACGAGCAGTACTTC. It is translated as CSVKEGTGSAYEQYF.

The CDR3 spells CASSIRTGSNYGYTF. In nucleotides, the CDR3 is TGCGCCAGCAGCATACGGACAGGGAGTAACTATGGCTACACCTTC. The chain joins TRBV5-1 to TRBJ1-2; 8 nucleotides align to TRBD1. This CDR3 region has 15 residues. The germline V gene has CDR1 SGHRS and CDR2 YFSETQ. V dropped 4 bases and J dropped 1; count of bases not matched to a gene: 6. Together with reference TRBV5-1 and TRBJ1-2, the CDR3 gives the full variable domain: KAGVTQTPRYLIKTRGQQVTLSCSPISGHRSVSWYQQTPGQGLQFLFEYFSETQRNKGNFPGRFSGRQFSNSRSEMNVSTLELGDSALYLCASSIRTGSNYGYTFGSGTRLTVV.

The V call is TRBV5-6, the J call TRBJ2-7; D remains unclear. This CDR3 spans 18 amino acids. Germline-derived CDR1 and CDR2 are SGHDT and YYEEEE. The germline V and J ends were trimmed by 0 bases and 1 base, with 20 bases remaining between them. The CDR3: CASSLDINPMVWSYEQYF. CDR3 bases: TGTGCCAGCAGCTTGGACATTAACCCCATGGTATGGTCCTACGAGCAGTACTTC. Full variable domain (outside the CDR3, taken from reference TRBV5-6 and TRBJ2-7): DAGVTQSPTHLIKTRGQQVTLRCSPKSGHDTVSWYQQALGQGPQFIFQYYEEEERQRGNFPDRFSGHQFPNYSSELNVNALLLGDSALYLCASSLDINPMVWSYEQYFGPGTRLTVT.

The genes are TRBV19 and TRBJ2-5, with unresolved D. Trimming left V 2 bases short and J 5 bases short, with 12 bases between. The germline V gene has CDR1 LNHDA and CDR2 SQIVND (reference sequence). CDR3 length equals 14 residues. In nucleotides, the CDR3 is TGTGCCAGTAGTATATATCTTTTCGGGGAGACCCAGTACTTC. It yields the protein CASSIYLFGETQYF.

The J gene is TRBJ2-7, the V gene TRBV6-1; D may be TRBD1 (5 bases). Deletions cut 3 bases from V and 6 bases from J, with 15 bases between. Germline V CDR1 and CDR2: MNHNS, SASEGT. The CDR3 runs 14 residues. In DNA form, the CDR3 reads TGTGCCAGCAGTGATCCGATAGGGGAAGGCGAGCAGTACTTC. Translating it yields CASSDPIGEGEQYF.

The chain combines TRBV7-2 with TRBJ1-5; D remains ambiguous. The germline V gene has CDR1 SGHTA and CDR2 FQGNSA. The CDR3 runs 14 residues. V dropped 2 bases and J dropped 4 bases, with 9 bases sitting between them. CDR3 DNA sequence: TGTGCCAGCAGCTTAAATCCCGGGAATCAGCCCCAGCATTTT. This encodes CASSLNPGNQPQHF. The whole variable domain, remainder taken from reference TRBV7-2 and TRBJ1-5, is GAGVSQSPSNKVTEKGKDVELRCDPISGHTALYWYRQSLGQGLEFLIYFQGNSAPDKSGLPSDRFSAERTGGSVSTLTIQRTQQEDSAVYLCASSLNPGNQPQHFGDGTRLSIL.

This sequence joins TRBV5-1 and TRBJ2-3, with 8 positions matching TRBD2. Germline lookup yields CDR1 SGHRS and CDR2 YFSETQ. J lost 0 bases, V lost 7 bases, and 4 bases had no gene match. The CDR3 extends over 14 amino acids. CDR3 DNA: TGCGCCAGCCGGGGGGGGCCAAGCACAGATACGCAGTATTTT. It encodes CASRGGPSTDTQYF. Full variable domain (missing parts from reference TRBV5-1 and TRBJ2-3): KAGVTQTPRYLIKTRGQQVTLSCSPISGHRSVSWYQQTPGQGLQFLFEYFSETQRNKGNFPGRFSGRQFSNSRSEMNVSTLELGDSALYLCASRGGPSTDTQYFGPGTRLTVL.

This chain joins TRBV29-1 and TRBJ2-7, with TRBD2 identical over 7 bases. The CDR3 is 14 residues long. Germline CDR1 reads SQVTM; CDR2 reads ANQGSEA. Losses at the gene ends were 0 bases for V and 4 bases for J; bases not matched to a gene: 6. CDR3: CSVEDLGGLYEQYF. The CDR3 nucleotides read TGCAGCGTTGAAGATCTGGGGGGACTATACGAGCAGTACTTC.

This chain joins TRBV20-1 and TRBJ2-7; D is unresolved. This CDR3 is built from 11 residues. Germline V gives CDR1 DFQATT, CDR2 SNEGSKA (reference sequence). Trimming removed 3 bases from V and 5 bases from J, with 8 bases in between. CDR3 protein: CSASAGDEQYF. The CDR3 DNA is TGCAGTGCTAGTGCCGGAGACGAGCAGTACTTC.

CDR3: CASSLVRSGETQYF. For the CDR3, the DNA is TGCGCCAGCAGCTTGGTCAGGAGCGGGGAGACCCAGTACTTC. The chain is built from TRBV5-1 and TRBJ2-5, with D tentatively TRBD2 (6 bases). The CDR3 runs to 14 residues. V shed 0 bases and J shed 5 bases, with 11 bases lying between them. The V gene's germline CDR1 is SGHRS and CDR2 YFSETQ.

This chain joins TRBV5-1 and TRBJ2-1, with D possibly TRBD2 on 5 matching bases. CDR3 length: 14 residues. Germline values: CDR1 SGHRS, CDR2 YFSETQ. The CDR3 spells CASSDGNRYNEQFF. The CDR3, as DNA: TGCGCTTCCAGTGACGGGAACCGCTACAATGAGCAGTTCTTC.

This chain links TRBV21-1 with TRBJ1-2; TRBD1 was called by the table and not checked on the DNA. TRBV21-1 is shown as a pseudogene. The CDR3 covers 11 residues. CDR3 nucleotides: TGTGCCAGCAGCAAAGATGGGGGCCACACCTTC. Translated: CASSKDGGHTF.

Details on this clone: The same CDR3 arises from other DNA sequences in this sample as well. The V call is TRBV10-2, the J call TRBJ1-2, with unresolved D. The CDR3 extends over 12 amino acids. V dropped 0 bases and J dropped 4 bases, with 3 bases sitting between them. Germline-derived CDR1 and CDR2 are WSHSY and SAAADI. CDR3 DNA sequence: TGCGCCAGCAGTGAGTCCAGCTATGGCTACACCTTC. Residues: CASSESSYGYTF.

A few counts support this clone. This chain uses TRBV25-1 with TRBJ2-1; D gene unclear. CDR3 size: 15 residues. Germline V gene sequence: CDR1 MGHDK, CDR2 SYGVNS. Trimming removed 1 base from V and 0 bases from J, with 7 bases in between. The CDR3 DNA sequence: TGTGCCAGCAGTGAATTTAGAAGCTCCTACAATGAGCAGTTCTTC. It is translated as CASSEFRSSYNEQFF.

The chain couples TRBV5-1 to TRBJ1-2; 9 nucleotides line up with TRBD1. The CDR3 extends over 14 amino acids. V lost 7 bases and J lost 4; bases outside the gene matches: 8. Germline assignment: CDR1 SGHRS and CDR2 YFSETQ. This chain's CDR3 is CASGPGQGIYGYTF. CDR3 nucleotides: TGCGCCAGCGGACCGGGACAGGGCATCTATGGCTACACCTTC.

The V gene is TRBV9, the J gene TRBJ2-7, with TRBD1 matching over 10 bases. With 0 bases clipped from V and 5 bases from J, the junction kept 11 bases outside the gene matches. The germline V gene encodes CDR1 SGDLS and CDR2 YYNGEE. The CDR3 runs 17 residues. Here the CDR3 reads CASSVEGGQGTGHEQYF. Here the CDR3 DNA reads TGTGCCAGCAGCGTAGAAGGGGGACAGGGGACCGGCCACGAGCAGTACTTC.

The genes are TRBV29-1 and TRBJ1-2; D uncertain. The germline gives CDR1 SQVTM, CDR2 ANQGSEA. The CDR3 runs to 11 residues. Trimming took off 7 bases at V and 4 bases at J, with 10 bases between the two ends. The DNA for the CDR3 is TGCAGCGGCGGGGAAGGCTATGGCTACACCTTC. Translating gives CSGGEGYGYTF.